Shown below are 29 T cell receptor beta chains from a single sample sequenced in a study of T cell responses to AZD1222 COVID-19 vaccine. Sequencing was performed with immunoSEQ multiplex PCR; in TCRdb, only in-frame clones are kept and a portion is missing. The sample lists about 130,000 clones, 80% to 90% occurring once. Specimen: peripheral blood, collected on day 0 of AZD1222 vaccination. These receptors were collected from an adult in good health.

The V gene is TRBV3-1 (or the pseudogene TRBV3-2), the J gene TRBJ2-7, with 7 bases identical to TRBD2. CDR1 is LGHDT and CDR2 is YNNKEL in the germline V gene (reference sequence). This CDR3 contains 15 residues. With V trimmed by 1 base and J by 4 bases, 7 bases remained unmatched. Here the CDR3 DNA reads TGTGCCAGCAGCCAAGGTCTAGCGGTGGAGTACGAGCAGTACTTC. Its protein product is CASSQGLAVEYEQYF.

Only one count was recorded for this clone. The chain combines TRBV10-3 with TRBJ1-1, with 10 bases lining up with TRBD1. Germline-derived CDR1 and CDR2 are ENHRY and SYGVKD. With 6 bases clipped from V and 0 bases from J, the junction kept 1 base outside the gene matches. This CDR3 contains 14 residues. The CDR3 DNA reads TGTGCCATCAGGGGACAGGGGTTGAACACTGAAGCTTTCTTT. The encoded protein is CAIRGQGLNTEAFF.

The gene calls are TRBV5-4 and TRBJ2-1; tentatively, D is TRBD1 (6 bases). CDR1 is SGHNT and CDR2 is YYREEE in the germline V gene (reference sequence). The length of the CDR3 is 15 residues. With 4 bases removed from V and 9 bases from J, the gap between germline ends came to 20 bases. The CDR3 region is CASSPTGTSLGEQFF. The CDR3 coding sequence is TGTGCCAGCAGCCCGACAGGCACAAGTCTCGGTGAGCAGTTCTTC.

V and J are TRBV5-1 and TRBJ2-3; 11 nucleotides align to TRBD2. Germline lookup yields CDR1 SGHRS and CDR2 YFSETQ. With 6 bases clipped from V and 4 bases from J, the junction kept 7 bases outside the gene matches. The CDR3 is 15 amino acids. CDR3 DNA: TGCGCCAGCACTTACTTTAGCGGGGGGGCAGATACGCAGTATTTT. Translating it yields CASTYFSGGADTQYF.

The V call is TRBV6-1, the J call TRBJ1-3, with a possible D match to TRBD1 (5 bases). V dropped 0 bases and J dropped 0 bases, with 12 bases sitting between them. This CDR3 contains 17 residues. Germline CDR1 reads MNHNS; CDR2 reads SASEGT. DNA for the CDR3: TGTGCCAGCAGTGAAGCGCCTCAGGGCTTCTCTGGAAACACCATATATTTT. This translates into CASSEAPQGFSGNTIYF.

This clone has just a few counts. The chain links TRBV10-3 to TRBJ1-5, with D tentatively TRBD1 (5 bases). The ends were cut back, 11 bases at V and 0 bases at J, with 11 bases in the middle. The CDR3 runs 13 residues. Looked up from germline, CDR1 is ENHRY and CDR2 is SYGVKD. The CDR3 is CAATGSSNQPQHF. The CDR3 DNA reads TGTGCCGCTACAGGCAGTAGCAATCAGCCCCAGCATTTT.

V usage is TRBV5-1 and J usage is TRBJ2-1, with TRBD2 identical over 8 bases. V shed 4 bases, J shed 0 bases, and the junction held 6 bases outside the gene matches. There are 16 residues in the CDR3. Germline CDR1 is SGHRS and CDR2 is YFSETQ. The CDR3 loop reads CASSTNSGNSYNEQFF. CDR3 DNA: TGCGCCAGCAGCACAAATAGCGGGAACTCCTACAATGAGCAGTTCTTC.

The chain links TRBV19 to TRBJ2-7; a possible D gene is TRBD1 (6 bases). Trimming stripped 2 bases from V and 7 bases from J, with 27 bases between. CDR3 length: 18 amino acids. Germline assignment: CDR1 LNHDA and CDR2 SQIVND (reference sequence). The CDR3 nucleotides read TGTGCCAGTAGTATATTAAATGTGGGGCAGGGGAAGGAAGAGGAGCAGTACTTC. This gives the protein CASSILNVGQGKEEEQYF.

The CDR3, as DNA: TGCGCCAGCAGCTTGGACGGTCCCGGGACAGGTTCACCCCTCCACTTT. It yields the protein CASSLDGPGTGSPLHF. The V and J genes are TRBV5-1 and TRBJ1-6; 8 nucleotides agree with TRBD1. The CDR3 totals 16 residues. Germline loops: CDR1 SGHRS, CDR2 YFSETQ. V trimming: 0 bases; J trimming: 9 bases; junction bases outside the gene matches: 8.

V is TRBV5-1 and J is TRBJ1-1; D is ambiguous. V was clipped by 2 bases and J by 0 bases, with 11 bases between them. The CDR3 totals 15 residues. CDR1 and CDR2 from the germline V gene are SGHRS and YFSETQ. In DNA form, the CDR3 reads TGCGCCAGCAGCTTTATGGCTGATGTGAACACTGAAGCTTTCTTT. This translates into CASSFMADVNTEAFF.

V is TRBV19 and J is TRBJ1-5; D perhaps matches TRBD1 (5 bases). V dropped 3 bases and J dropped 2 bases, with 8 bases sitting between them. Germline-derived CDR1 and CDR2 are LNHDA and SQIVND (reference sequence). The CDR3 loop spans 14 amino acids. For the CDR3, the DNA is TGTGCCAGTAGTATCCAGGGCGGCAATCAGCCCCAGCATTTT. This translates into CASSIQGGNQPQHF. Drawing the rest from reference TRBV19 and TRBJ1-5, the complete variable domain is DGGITQSPKYLFRKEGQNVTLSCEQNLNHDAMYWYRQDPGQGLRLIYYSQIVNDFQKGDIAEGYSVSREKKESFPLTVTSAQKNPTAFYLCASSIQGGNQPQHFGDGTRLSIL.

The chain combines TRBV2 with TRBJ2-2; perhaps TRBD1 as D (5 bases). CDR3 length: 15 amino acids. V was clipped by 4 bases and J by 0 bases, with 9 bases between them. CDR1 and CDR2 from the germline V gene are SNHLY and FYNNEI. Written as DNA, the CDR3 is TGTGCCAGCAGTGGAAGGGGCGCGAACACCGGGGAGCTGTTTTTT. Its protein product is CASSGRGANTGELFF. The variable domain in full, completed from reference TRBV2 and TRBJ2-2, reads EPEVTQTPSHQVTQMGQEVILRCVPISNHLYFYWYRQILGQKVEFLVSFYNNEISEKSEIFDDQFSVERPDGSNFTLKIRSTKLEDSAMYFCASSGRGANTGELFFGEGSRLTVL.

CDR3 nucleotides: TGTGCCAGCAGCTTTACTAGCGGGGGGGCCGGAGATACGCAGTATTTT. It codes for CASSFTSGGAGDTQYF. The rearrangement joins TRBV7-2 to TRBJ2-3, with 13 nucleotides matching TRBD2. J was trimmed by 5 bases and V by 3 bases; bases with no gene match: 5. Per the germline V gene, CDR1 is SGHTA and CDR2 is FQGNSA. This CDR3 is built from 16 residues. Filled out from reference TRBV7-2 and TRBJ2-3, the complete variable domain reads GAGVSQSPSNKVTEKGKDVELRCDPISGHTALYWYRQSLGQGLEFLIYFQGNSAPDKSGLPSDRFSAERTGGSVSTLTIQRTQQEDSAVYLCASSFTSGGAGDTQYFGPGTRLTVL.

The rearrangement uses TRBV4-3 and TRBJ1-1, with 8 bases lining up with TRBD1. CDR1 is LGHNA and CDR2 is YSLEER in the germline V gene. J was trimmed by 1 base and V by 0 bases; bases with no gene match: 1. The CDR3 consists of 15 residues. CDR3 in amino acids: CASSQEGTGNTEAFF. The CDR3 DNA reads as TGCGCCAGCAGCCAAGAAGGGACAGGGAACACTGAAGCTTTCTTT.

The V and J genes are TRBV2 and TRBJ1-2, with TRBD1 as a possible D gene (5 bases). The CDR3 runs 14 residues. The V and J ends lost 6 bases and 7 bases respectively, with 18 bases between them. Germline V CDR1 and CDR2: SNHLY, FYNNEI. This CDR3 reads CASSKAGLGGGYTF. CDR3 nucleotides: TGTGCCAGCAGCAAAGCCGGGCTCGGGGGTGGCTACACCTTC. Full variable domain (remainder filled in from reference TRBV2 and TRBJ1-2): EPEVTQTPSHQVTQMGQEVILRCVPISNHLYFYWYRQILGQKVEFLVSFYNNEISEKSEIFDDQFSVERPDGSNFTLKIRSTKLEDSAMYFCASSKAGLGGGYTFGSGTRLTVV.

The chain carries TRBV6-5 and TRBJ1-3; D might be TRBD1 (6 bases). The CDR3 contains 13 residues. CDR1 is MNHEY, CDR2 SVGAGI, per germline. Trimming pared 7 bases from V and 2 bases from J, leaving 9 bases between. The CDR3 DNA sequence: TGTGCCAGCACAGGGGCGCCTGGAAACACCATATATTTT. It encodes CASTGAPGNTIYF.

J is TRBJ1-4 and V is TRBV6-5, with D unresolved. CDR1 and CDR2 from the germline V gene are MNHEY and SVGAGI. The V end lost 10 bases, the J end lost 6 bases, and 18 bases lay between the germline ends. The CDR3 extends over 14 amino acids. CDR3 sequence (DNA): TGTGCCACCAAAAGGGCTCCCGAACATGAAAAACTGTTTTTT. It is translated as CATKRAPEHEKLFF.

The rearrangement links TRBV2 to TRBJ1-1; 9 bases line up with TRBD1. The CDR3 runs to 15 residues. With V trimmed by 1 base and J by 9 bases, 9 bases remained unmatched. CDR1 and CDR2 (germline): SNHLY, FYNNEI. CDR3 loop: CASSEGLTGGVKAFF. CDR3 DNA: TGTGCCAGCAGTGAAGGCCTCACAGGGGGCGTAAAAGCTTTCTTT.

V and J are TRBV7-2 and TRBJ2-5; no definite D call. Trimming shortened V by 5 bases and J by 5 bases, and 15 bases separated the two germline ends. The CDR3 has 14 amino acids. CDR1 and CDR2 (germline): SGHTA, FQGNSA. In DNA form, the CDR3 reads TGTGCCAGCAGCCCCTGGGTGGTGGGGGAGACCCAGTACTTC. Translated, it gives CASSPWVVGETQYF.

This chain uses TRBV19 with TRBJ2-7; TRBD2 is a possible D gene (7 bases). This CDR3 contains 14 residues. V lost 7 bases and J 6 bases, leaving 19 bases between the germline ends. Germline V lookup: CDR1 LNHDA, CDR2 SQIVND (reference sequence). CDR3 sequence: CASNRRGTTGEQYF. The CDR3 DNA reads TGTGCCAGTAATAGGAGGGGGACTACAGGCGAGCAGTACTTC.

This chain connects TRBV19 to TRBJ2-7; TRBD2 is a possible D gene (5 bases). The CDR3 is 16 amino acids. V lost 4 bases and J 3 bases, leaving 19 bases between the germline ends. Germline V CDR1 and CDR2: LNHDA, SQIVND (reference sequence). The DNA of the CDR3 is TGTGCCAGTAGTACCCGAGAGAGCCTTGAGGGCTACGAGCAGTACTTC. Translating gives CASSTRESLEGYEQYF.

This clone was observed a few times. The chain employs TRBV30 and TRBJ1-2; tentative D call: TRBD1 (6 bases). The CDR3 runs 12 residues. V was clipped by 3 bases and J by 2 bases, with 7 bases between them. Germline CDR1 and CDR2: GTSNPN and SVGIG (reference sequence). CDR3 residues: CAWRGQNYGYTF. CDR3 nucleotide sequence: TGTGCCTGGAGGGGACAAAACTATGGCTACACCTTC.

The rearrangement links TRBV5-1 to TRBJ1-4; no reliable D call. The V gene's germline CDR1 is SGHRS and CDR2 YFSETQ. Trimming left V 0 bases short and J 3 bases short, with 12 bases between. The CDR3 length is 16 residues. CDR3 loop: CASSLAGPGSNEKLFF. The CDR3 nucleotides read TGCGCCAGCAGCTTGGCCGGACCGGGCTCTAATGAAAAACTGTTTTTT.

The gene calls are TRBV7-2 and TRBJ2-3; no clear D. CDR1 is SGHTA and CDR2 is FQGNSA in the germline V gene. The length of the CDR3 is 15 residues. Trimming took off 5 bases at V and 0 bases at J, with 12 bases between the two ends. CDR3 residues: CASSRLDTSTDTQYF. The CDR3, as DNA: TGTGCCAGCAGCCGCCTGGATACTAGCACAGATACGCAGTATTTT.

This chain connects TRBV21-1 to TRBJ1-2; the tabulated D call, TRBD1, remains unverified against the DNA. TRBV21-1 is deemed a pseudogene. The CDR3 consists of 13 residues. The CDR3 spells CASSKDRGYGYTF. The CDR3 DNA sequence: TGTGCCAGCAGCAAGGACAGGGGCTATGGCTACACCTTC.

The CDR3 bases are TGTGCCAGCAGTTTGGTGCCGAAGCCCATGAACACTGAAGCTTTCTTT. Its protein product is CASSLVPKPMNTEAFF. The V and J genes are TRBV27 and TRBJ1-1, with D uncertain. The CDR3 loop spans 16 amino acids. V dropped 3 bases and J dropped 0 bases, with 14 bases sitting between them. CDR1 is MNHEY, CDR2 SMNVEV, per germline (reference sequence).

The gene calls are TRBV3-1 (or the pseudogene TRBV3-2) and TRBJ1-1; D ambiguous. V lost 1 base and J 3 bases, leaving 12 bases between the germline ends. Germline V gene lookup returns CDR1 LGHDT and CDR2 YNNKEL (reference sequence). This CDR3 has 15 amino acids. The CDR3 bases are TGTGCCAGCAGCCAAGTAGGGTTGATGGACACTGAAGCTTTCTTT. Residues: CASSQVGLMDTEAFF.

The V gene is TRBV7-9, the J gene TRBJ1-6, with D maybe TRBD1 (5 bases). V lost 1 base and J 10 bases, leaving 14 bases between the germline ends. Germline V gene sequence: CDR1 SEHNR, CDR2 FQNEAQ (reference sequence). CDR3 length equals 15 residues. The CDR3 region has the DNA TGTGCCAGCAGCTTAGGTAGTGGACATGACTCACCCCTCCACTTT. Translating gives CASSLGSGHDSPLHF.

This chain connects TRBV11-2 to TRBJ2-5; D unclear. The CDR3 is 14 residues long. The germline V gene has CDR1 SGHAT and CDR2 FQNNGV. Trimming stripped 1 base from V and 5 bases from J, with 11 bases between. CDR3 in amino acids: CASSLGVSGETQYF. CDR3 coding DNA: TGTGCCAGCAGCTTAGGGGTCTCCGGGGAGACCCAGTACTTC.